This T cell receptor (beta chain) originates from a study of shared clonotypes between healthy human individuals. Study results and caveats: Measured sharing among donors was expected to vary with sequencing depth.

Genomic DNA of each subset was evenly split across several immunoSEQ plates. Authors' processing steps: Junction-only sequences produced by ImmunoSEQ had no quality scores, so filtering differed. Profiling relied on immunoSEQ multiplex PCR, and the TCRdb table lists in-frame clones only, not all of them. The V and J calls and clone size were taken over from that table, and D and trimming were inferred from the DNA. Here the sample spans roughly 500,000 clones, 76% being singletons. Comments on this clone: Its target is not known.

The CDR3 runs to 13 residues. With 7 bases removed from V and 5 bases from J, the gap between germline ends came to 14 bases. Germline V gene sequence: CDR1 MNHNS, CDR2 SASEGT. Genomic DNA for unsorted samples, which was extracted with the QIAamp DNA Blood Mini kit, came from around 86 million PBMCs. V gene TRBV6-1 combines with J gene TRBJ1-1, with D perhaps matching TRBD1 (6 bases). The sequence derives from a woman between 40 and 50 years old in good health. Some clones in this sample may be carry-over from other donors' samples. Sequencing was done on a sample of PBMCs. CDR3 amino acids: CASTTQGGTEAFF. The CDR3 DNA sequence: TGTGCCAGCACAACCCAAGGGGGGACTGAAGCTTTCTTT.